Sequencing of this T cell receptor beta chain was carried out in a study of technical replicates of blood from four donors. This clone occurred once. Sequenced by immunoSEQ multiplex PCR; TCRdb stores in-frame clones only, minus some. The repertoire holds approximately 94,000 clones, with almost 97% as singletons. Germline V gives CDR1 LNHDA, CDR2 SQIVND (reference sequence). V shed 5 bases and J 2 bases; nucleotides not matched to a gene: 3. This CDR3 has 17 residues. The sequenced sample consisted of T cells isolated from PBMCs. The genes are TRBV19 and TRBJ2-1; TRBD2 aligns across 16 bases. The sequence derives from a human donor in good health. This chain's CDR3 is CASSPGTSGRAYNEQFF. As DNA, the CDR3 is TGTGCCAGTAGTCCCGGGACTAGCGGGAGGGCCTACAATGAGCAGTTCTTC.